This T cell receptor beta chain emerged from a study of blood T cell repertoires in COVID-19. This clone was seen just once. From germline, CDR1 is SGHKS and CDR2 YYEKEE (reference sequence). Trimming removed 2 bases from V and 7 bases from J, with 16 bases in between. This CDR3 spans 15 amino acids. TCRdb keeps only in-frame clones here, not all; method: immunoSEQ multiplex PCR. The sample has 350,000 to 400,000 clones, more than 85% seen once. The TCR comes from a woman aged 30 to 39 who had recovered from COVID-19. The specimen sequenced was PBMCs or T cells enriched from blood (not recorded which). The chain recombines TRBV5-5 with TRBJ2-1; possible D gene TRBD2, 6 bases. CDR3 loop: CASSFTSSPMNEQFF. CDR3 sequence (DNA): TGTGCCAGCAGCTTCACTAGCTCGCCCATGAATGAGCAGTTCTTC.